The 26 T cell receptor beta chains presented below share a single source sample, sequenced in a study of cytomegalovirus exposure and HLA in healthy donors. It was with 60 Vbeta and 13 Jbeta primers that the PCR ran. TCRdb keeps only in-frame clones here, not all; method: immunoSEQ multiplex PCR. The repertoire holds some 120,000 clones, with 74% as singletons. Source material: PBMCs. These receptors were obtained from a woman in her 50s in good health and CMV-seropositive.

J is TRBJ2-3 and V is TRBV9; TRBD2 matches 7 bases. The germline V gene encodes CDR1 SGDLS and CDR2 YYNGEE. The V gene end was trimmed by 4 bases and the J gene end by 3 bases; junction bases not matched to a gene: 11. The CDR3 extends over 16 amino acids. The CDR3 here is CASSPWSGVGTDTQYF. CDR3 coding DNA: TGTGCCAGCAGCCCCTGGAGCGGGGTGGGTACAGATACGCAGTATTTT.

This rearrangement joins TRBV19 to TRBJ1-5, with no clear D. Looked up from germline, CDR1 is LNHDA and CDR2 is SQIVND (reference sequence). V dropped 2 bases and J dropped 3 bases, with 11 bases sitting between them. This CDR3 spans 15 amino acids. This chain's CDR3 is CASSISGVNNQPQHF. The CDR3, as DNA: TGTGCCAGTAGTATAAGTGGAGTTAACAATCAGCCCCAGCATTTT.

The chain employs TRBV7-2 and TRBJ1-5; D not certain. Germline V CDR1 and CDR2: SGHTA, FQGNSA. V gave up 2 bases and J gave up 7 bases, with 9 bases separating them. The CDR3 extends over 13 amino acids. The CDR3 DNA sequence: TGTGCCAGCAGCTTATCCCCAGGACAGCCCCAGCATTTT. Translating it yields CASSLSPGQPQHF.

This clone has just one count. The rearrangement links TRBV2 to TRBJ2-7; TRBD1 is a possible D gene (6 bases). Trimming removed 4 bases from V and 2 bases from J, with 15 bases in between. The V gene's germline CDR1 is SNHLY and CDR2 FYNNEI. This CDR3 spans 15 amino acids. CDR3 amino acids: CASSVFQGSPYEQYF. The CDR3 DNA reads as TGTGCCAGCAGTGTATTTCAGGGGAGCCCCTACGAGCAGTACTTC.

This chain links TRBV7-2 with TRBJ2-2, with 7 bases lining up with TRBD1. The J segment lost 2 bases and the V segment lost 5 bases, leaving 11 bases of the junction unmatched. The CDR3 runs 17 residues. Per germline, CDR1 SGHTA and CDR2 FQGNSA. CDR3 protein: CASSPRSGTVNTGELFF. The CDR3 DNA is TGTGCCAGCAGCCCCCGCAGTGGGACAGTCAACACCGGGGAGCTGTTTTTT.

The CDR3 DNA follows: TGTGCCAGCAGTTACGGTCTTGGGGGGACGGATGGCTACACCTTC. Protein product: CASSYGLGGTDGYTF. This chain joins TRBV6-6 and TRBJ1-2, with a weak D call TRBD1 (5 bases). Germline V gives CDR1 MNHNY, CDR2 SVGAGI (reference sequence). Trimming left V 2 bases short and J 6 bases short, with 16 bases between. This CDR3 has 15 residues.

This clone was counted a few times. This chain connects TRBV6-6 to TRBJ2-5, with 8 bases aligning to TRBD1. CDR1 and CDR2 from the germline V gene are MNHNY and SVGAGI (reference sequence). CDR3 size: 16 residues. Trimming took 2 bases from V and 2 from J; bases not matched to a gene: 7. CDR3 DNA: TGTGCCAGCAGTTACGGGGTAACAGGGGGGCAAGAGACCCAGTACTTC. It codes for CASSYGVTGGQETQYF.

A remark on this clone: The same CDR3 also results from other DNA sequences found in this sample. The CDR3 here is CSASGGETQYF. The CDR3 DNA follows: TGCAGTGCTAGTGGCGGTGAGACCCAGTACTTC. The chain has TRBV20-1 and TRBJ2-5; D unclear. This CDR3 has 11 residues. CDR1 DFQATT and CDR2 SNEGSKA come from the germline V gene (reference sequence). V lost 3 bases and J 5 bases, leaving 7 bases between the germline ends.

The rearrangement uses TRBV9 and TRBJ1-6, with 9 bases lining up with TRBD1. Trimming took 5 bases from V and 10 from J; bases not matched to a gene: 7. CDR3 length: 14 residues. Germline CDR1 is SGDLS and CDR2 is YYNGEE. The CDR3 DNA sequence: TGTGCCAGCAGTTCGGGACAGGGTGGCTCACCCCTCCACTTT. The encoded protein is CASSSGQGGSPLHF.

V usage is TRBV5-4 and J usage is TRBJ2-5; 10 positions match TRBD2. Trimming at V came to 0 bases and at J to 4 bases, leaving 3 bases not matched to a gene. The CDR3 runs to 15 residues. Germline CDR1 and CDR2: SGHNT and YYREEE (reference sequence). This chain's CDR3 is CASSLELAGVETQYF. The CDR3, as DNA: TGTGCCAGCAGCTTGGAGCTAGCGGGGGTAGAGACCCAGTACTTC. The full variable domain, in which reference TRBV5-4 and TRBJ2-5 provide the parts outside the CDR3, is ETGVTQSPTHLIKTRGQQVTLRCSSQSGHNTVSWYQQALGQGPQFIFQYYREEENGRGNFPPRFSGLQFPNYSSELNVNALELDDSALYLCASSLELAGVETQYFGPGTRLLVL.

The chain uses TRBV29-1 and TRBJ2-6, with 7 bases aligning to TRBD1. The CDR3 runs to 17 residues. The junction had 10 bases not matched to a gene; V was cut back by 5 bases and J by 0 bases. CDR1 is SQVTM and CDR2 is ANQGSEA in the germline V gene. The CDR3 nucleotides read TGCAGCGTTCCCTCCGGGACAGCGAGCTCTGGGGCCAACGTCCTGACTTTC. Its translation is CSVPSGTASSGANVLTF.

This clone appeared a few times. The genes are TRBV7-9 and TRBJ2-2; D not resolved. The CDR3 runs to 13 residues. The ends were cut back, 1 base at V and 3 bases at J, with 3 bases in the middle. Germline V lookup: CDR1 SEHNR, CDR2 FQNEAQ (reference sequence). CDR3 in DNA: TGTGCCAGCAGCTTAGTAGACACCGGGGAGCTGTTTTTT. Its translation is CASSLVDTGELFF.

The chain links TRBV6-4 to TRBJ1-2; 8 nucleotides align to TRBD1. V shed 10 bases and J 4 bases; nucleotides not matched to a gene: 5. The CDR3 runs 12 residues. The V gene's germline CDR1 is MRHNA and CDR2 SNTAGT. The DNA for the CDR3 is TGTGCCACCCAGGGGGCTGGCTATGGCTACACCTTC. Its translation: CATQGAGYGYTF.

This clone was seen once. V is TRBV5-1 and J is TRBJ2-2; 11 nucleotides agree with TRBD1. The germline CDR1 and CDR2 sequences are SGHRS and YFSETQ. This CDR3 contains 16 residues. Trimming cost V 4 bases and J 6 bases; bases outside gene matches: 8. CDR3 amino acids: CASSPRTGGASGELFF. For the CDR3, the DNA is TGCGCCAGCAGCCCTCGGACAGGGGGCGCGTCCGGGGAGCTGTTTTTT.

This chain joins TRBV27 and TRBJ2-5; maybe TRBD2 (6 bases). The DNA end is a closer match to TRBJ2-7, so the J assignment may be wrong. CDR1 is MNHEY, CDR2 SMNVEV, per germline (reference sequence). The CDR3 runs to 16 residues. The CDR3 protein is CASSLGARGARHEQYF. The CDR3 region has the DNA TGTGCCAGCAGTTTGGGTGCGCGGGGAGCGAGGCACGAGCAGTACTTC.

The chain combines TRBV18 with TRBJ2-6; TRBD1 might be the D (5 bases). This CDR3 is 18 amino acids long. V gave up 1 base and J gave up 0 bases, with 13 bases separating them. CDR1 and CDR2 (germline): KGHSH, LQKENI. As DNA, the CDR3 is TGTGCCAGCTCACCACGATACAGCCAGGGCTCTGGGGCCAACGTCCTGACTTTC. This translates into CASSPRYSQGSGANVLTF.

V usage is TRBV23-1 and J usage is TRBJ1-1, with 7 bases matching TRBD1. TRBV23-1 is identified as an open reading frame with a role that is uncertain. This CDR3 contains 16 residues. J lost 2 bases, V lost 5 bases, and 11 bases had no gene match. CDR3 residues: CASSYLDRRTNTEAFF. The CDR3 nucleotides are TGCGCCAGCAGTTACTTGGACAGGAGAACAAACACTGAAGCTTTCTTT.

The rearrangement uses TRBV30 and TRBJ1-6; 10 nucleotides agree with TRBD1. Germline trimming cut 1 base from V and 10 bases from J; bases unmatched to any gene: 1. CDR1 is GTSNPN, CDR2 SVGIG, per germline (reference sequence). The CDR3 runs 13 residues. The CDR3 loop reads CAWSGDRGSPLHF. The CDR3 nucleotides are TGTGCCTGGAGTGGGGACAGGGGATCACCCCTCCACTTT. The variable domain in full, completed from reference TRBV30 and TRBJ1-6, reads SQTIHQWPATLVQPVGSPLSLECTVEGTSNPNLYWYRQAAGRGLQLLFYSVGIGQISSEVPQNLSASRPQDRQFILSSKKLLLSDSGFYLCAWSGDRGSPLHFGNGTRLTVT.

The chain joins TRBV25-1 to TRBJ1-2, with 8 bases matching TRBD1. The CDR3 spans 15 residues. Germline V gene lookup returns CDR1 MGHDK and CDR2 SYGVNS. V shed 7 bases, J shed 6 bases, and the junction held 13 bases outside the gene matches. The CDR3 sequence is CASIAWPGGANGYTF. The CDR3 DNA sequence: TGTGCCAGCATAGCTTGGCCAGGGGGCGCGAATGGCTACACCTTC.

The rearrangement links TRBV29-1 to TRBJ2-7; 10 bases match TRBD1. With 6 bases clipped from V and 2 bases from J, the junction kept 4 bases outside the gene matches. This CDR3 is 13 amino acids long. Germline V gene data show CDR1 as SQVTM and CDR2 as ANQGSEA. The chain's CDR3 is CSVEGTGAYEQYF. In DNA form, the CDR3 reads TGCAGCGTCGAGGGGACAGGGGCCTACGAGCAGTACTTC.

CDR3 region: CASRWPSGDEQFF. The CDR3 coding sequence is TGTGCCAGTAGGTGGCCTAGCGGGGATGAGCAGTTCTTC. V gene TRBV19 combines with J gene TRBJ2-1, with 9 bases aligning to TRBD2. V was pared by 6 bases and J by 8 bases, with 5 bases of the junction left unmatched. The germline V gene has CDR1 LNHDA and CDR2 SQIVND (reference sequence). This CDR3 has 13 residues.

V and J are TRBV30 and TRBJ1-5; D gene uncertain. This CDR3 spans 13 amino acids. Trimming took 0 bases from V and 4 from J, leaving 7 bases between them. CDR1 and CDR2 (germline): GTSNPN, SVGIG (reference sequence). DNA for the CDR3: TGTGCCTGGAGTGTACTAGAGAATCAGCCCCAGCATTTT. Encoded protein: CAWSVLENQPQHF.

This chain uses TRBV11-3 with TRBJ1-2; weak D call: TRBD1 (6 bases). The CDR3 loop spans 15 amino acids. V lost 5 bases, J lost 7 bases, and 20 bases lay in between. Germline V gene sequence: CDR1 SGHNT, CDR2 YENEEA. CDR3 nucleotide sequence: TGTGCCAGCAGCGTTGCCGGGACATCGCTCGGTGGCTACACCTTC. Encoded protein: CASSVAGTSLGGYTF. Combining the CDR3 with reference TRBV11-3 and TRBJ1-2 gives the whole variable domain EAGVVQSPRYKIIEKKQPVAFWCNPISGHNTLYWYLQNLGQGPELLIRYENEEAVDDSQLPKDRFSAERLKGVDSTLKIQPAELGDSAVYLCASSVAGTSLGGYTFGSGTRLTVV.

V and J are TRBV27 and TRBJ2-7, with 9 positions matching TRBD2. J lost 2 bases, V lost 5 bases, and 10 bases had no gene match. CDR3 size: 16 residues. Per germline, CDR1 MNHEY and CDR2 SMNVEV (reference sequence). CDR3 DNA: TGTGCCAGCAGTAAGCGGCTAGCGGGGTTGGCCTACGAGCAGTACTTC. This codes for CASSKRLAGLAYEQYF.

Only a few counts were recorded for this clone. The chain couples TRBV5-4 to TRBJ2-2, with D hard to call. Trimming left V 3 bases short and J 7 bases short, with 4 bases between. This CDR3 has 11 residues. Germline V CDR1 and CDR2: SGHNT, YYREEE (reference sequence). The CDR3 loop reads CASSSVGELFF. For the CDR3, the DNA is TGTGCCAGCAGCTCTGTCGGGGAGCTGTTTTTT. The full variable domain, rest sourced from reference TRBV5-4 and TRBJ2-2, is ETGVTQSPTHLIKTRGQQVTLRCSSQSGHNTVSWYQQALGQGPQFIFQYYREEENGRGNFPPRFSGLQFPNYSSELNVNALELDDSALYLCASSSVGELFFGEGSRLTVL.

This clone was recorded once. This chain links TRBV5-4 with TRBJ1-5; 7 nucleotides match TRBD1. This CDR3 is 14 amino acids long. Per the germline V gene, CDR1 is SGHNT and CDR2 is YYREEE (reference sequence). The J segment lost 6 bases and the V segment lost 0 bases, leaving 3 bases of the junction unmatched. For the CDR3, the DNA is TGTGCCAGCAGCTTGGCAGGGGGAGGTCAGCCCCAGCATTTT. Amino acids: CASSLAGGGQPQHF.